Below are 13 T cell receptor beta chains sequenced from a single sample in a study of cytomegalovirus exposure and HLA in healthy donors. The PCR was carried out with 60 Vbeta primers and 13 Jbeta primers. TCRdb keeps only in-frame clones here, not all; method: immunoSEQ multiplex PCR. The profile shows over 150,000 clones, approximately 80% of them singletons. Sequenced material: PBMCs. These TCRs come from a man younger than 40 in good health and CMV-seropositive.

The chain recombines TRBV7-9 with TRBJ2-1; TRBD2 matches at 8 bases. Germline CDR1 reads SEHNR; CDR2 reads FQNEAQ (reference sequence). The CDR3 runs 13 residues. V lost 11 bases and J lost 6; bases outside the gene matches: 9. CDR3 coding DNA: TGTGCCCGCGACGGGACTAGGGGCAATGAGCAGTTCTTC. Translation gives CARDGTRGNEQFF.

The J gene is TRBJ2-1, the V gene TRBV11-2; 7 positions agree with TRBD2. This CDR3 is built from 13 residues. Germline assignment: CDR1 SGHAT and CDR2 FQNNGV. V was pared by 2 bases and J by 9 bases, with 4 bases of the junction left unmatched. As DNA, the CDR3 is TGTGCCAGCAGCTTATTGCTAGCGGCTGAGCAGTTCTTC. This codes for CASSLLLAAEQFF.

This clone came up a few times. This sequence joins TRBV5-4 and TRBJ2-7, with 7 nucleotides matching TRBD1. The CDR3 consists of 15 residues. Unmatched junction bases numbered 12, after V lost 4 bases and J lost 5 bases. Per germline, CDR1 SGHNT and CDR2 YYREEE (reference sequence). The CDR3 protein is CASSQEETGWDEQYF. Here the CDR3 DNA reads TGTGCCAGCAGCCAAGAGGAGACAGGGTGGGACGAGCAGTACTTC.

DNA for the CDR3: TGTGCCAGCAGCTCAGCCGACAGGGGGCTATCACAGCCCCAGCATTTT. Amino acid sequence: CASSSADRGLSQPQHF. The rearrangement links TRBV7-8 to TRBJ1-5; TRBD1 matches 10 bases. This CDR3 comprises 16 residues. The germline CDR1 and CDR2 sequences are SGHVS and FQNEAQ. V dropped 4 bases and J dropped 7; count of bases not matched to a gene: 10.

The V gene is TRBV7-2, the J gene TRBJ2-1; 8 positions match TRBD2. Germline CDR1 and CDR2: SGHTA and FQGNSA. V dropped 1 base and J dropped 5; count of bases not matched to a gene: 4. This CDR3 has 15 residues. In DNA form, the CDR3 reads TGTGCCAGCAGCTTAGTTGCGGGGGGTAACAATGAGCAGTTCTTC. Translating gives CASSLVAGGNNEQFF.

The rearrangement joins TRBV25-1 to TRBJ2-7; no firm D call. Germline V CDR1 and CDR2: MGHDK, SYGVNS. Trimming pared 2 bases from V and 3 bases from J, leaving 14 bases between. The CDR3 contains 15 residues. CDR3 protein: CASSEKRQVNYEQYF. In nucleotides, the CDR3 is TGTGCCAGCAGTGAAAAAAGGCAGGTGAACTACGAGCAGTACTTC.

The CDR3 DNA sequence: TGTGCCAGCAGTCGGACAGACAAAACTGAAGCTTTCTTT. Protein sequence: CASSRTDKTEAFF. The chain is built from TRBV6-1 and TRBJ1-1, with D tentatively TRBD1 (6 bases). CDR1 and CDR2 from the germline V gene are MNHNS and SASEGT. The CDR3 extends over 13 amino acids. The ends were cut back, 5 bases at V and 5 bases at J, with 12 bases in the middle.

The chain links TRBV6-5 to TRBJ2-7; no clear D. Trimming left V 2 bases short and J 1 base short, with 12 bases between. CDR1 and CDR2 (germline): MNHEY, SVGAGI. The CDR3 has 15 residues. This chain's CDR3 is CASSYVSDLSYEQYF. The CDR3 nucleotides are TGTGCCAGCAGTTACGTCTCAGACTTATCCTACGAGCAGTACTTC.

This sequence joins TRBV29-1 and TRBJ1-4; perhaps TRBD1 as D (6 bases). The CDR3 length is 13 residues. Between the trimmed V and J ends, which lost 5 bases and 6 bases, there was a span of 13 bases. Germline-derived CDR1 and CDR2 are SQVTM and ANQGSEA. Written as DNA, the CDR3 is TGCAGCGTTAACAGGGATCGTCATGAAAAACTGTTTTTT. It yields the protein CSVNRDRHEKLFF.

The genes are TRBV2 and TRBJ2-2; D is possibly TRBD1 (5 bases). CDR3 length: 14 amino acids. Looked up from germline, CDR1 is SNHLY and CDR2 is FYNNEI. Trimming removed 7 bases from V and 6 bases from J, with 15 bases in between. The CDR3 DNA is TGTGCCAGCAAAAGGCAGGAAGGGGCCGGGGAGCTGTTTTTT. Its protein product is CASKRQEGAGELFF.

The V gene is TRBV19, the J gene TRBJ1-1; TRBD1 aligns across 8 bases. From germline, CDR1 is LNHDA and CDR2 SQIVND (reference sequence). The CDR3 covers 13 residues. The trim removed 10 bases at V and 5 bases at J, leaving 9 bases unmatched. The CDR3 loop reads CATRFRGQTEAFF. The CDR3 nucleotides read TGTGCCACCCGCTTCAGGGGGCAAACTGAAGCTTTCTTT. The whole variable domain, remainder taken from reference TRBV19 and TRBJ1-1, is DGGITQSPKYLFRKEGQNVTLSCEQNLNHDAMYWYRQDPGQGLRLIYYSQIVNDFQKGDIAEGYSVSREKKESFPLTVTSAQKNPTAFYLCATRFRGQTEAFFGQGTRLTVV.

The rearrangement links TRBV4-1 to TRBJ2-4; TRBD2 matches at 14 bases. V lost 1 base and J lost 0; bases outside the gene matches: 2. The CDR3 has 18 residues. Germline CDR1 and CDR2: MGHRA and YSYEKL. The CDR3 DNA reads TGCGCCAGCAGCCAAGGACTAGCGGGGGGGATAGCCAAAAACATTCAGTACTTC. The encoded protein is CASSQGLAGGIAKNIQYF.

The rearrangement links TRBV9 to TRBJ2-5, with a weak D call TRBD1 (6 bases). Trimming took off 4 bases at V and 4 bases at J, with 23 bases between the two ends. The CDR3 has 17 amino acids. Germline CDR1 SGDLS, CDR2 YYNGEE. In DNA, the CDR3 is TGTGCCAGCAGCTCGGGACGTTTGGCAGGGGATGGAGAGACCCAGTACTTC. Its translation is CASSSGRLAGDGETQYF.